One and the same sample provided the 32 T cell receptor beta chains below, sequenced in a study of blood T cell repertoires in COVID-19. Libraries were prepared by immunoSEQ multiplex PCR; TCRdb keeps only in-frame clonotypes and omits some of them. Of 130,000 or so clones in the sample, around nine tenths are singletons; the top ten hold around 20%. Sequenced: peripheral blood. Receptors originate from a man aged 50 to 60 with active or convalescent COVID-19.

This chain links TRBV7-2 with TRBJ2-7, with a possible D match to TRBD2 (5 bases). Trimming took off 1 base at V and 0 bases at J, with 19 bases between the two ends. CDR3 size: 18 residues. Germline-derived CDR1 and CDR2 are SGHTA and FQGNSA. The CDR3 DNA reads TGTGCCAGCAGCTTAGTTCTTCTGTCCCGGGGAACCTCCTACGAGCAGTACTTC. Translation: CASSLVLLSRGTSYEQYF.

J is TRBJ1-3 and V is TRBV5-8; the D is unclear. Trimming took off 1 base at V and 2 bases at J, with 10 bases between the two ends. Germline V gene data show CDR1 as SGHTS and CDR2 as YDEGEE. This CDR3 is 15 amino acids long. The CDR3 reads CASSLRSPPGNTIYF. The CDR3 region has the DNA TGTGCCAGCAGCTTGAGGAGCCCCCCTGGAAACACCATATATTTT.

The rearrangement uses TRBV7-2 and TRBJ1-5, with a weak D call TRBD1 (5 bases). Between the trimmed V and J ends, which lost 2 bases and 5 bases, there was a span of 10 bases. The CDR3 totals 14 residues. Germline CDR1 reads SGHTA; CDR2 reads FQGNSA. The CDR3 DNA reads TGTGCCAGCAGCTTACAGGGTGGGGATCAGCCCCAGCATTTT. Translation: CASSLQGGDQPQHF.

CDR3 coding DNA: TGTGCCAGCAGCGAAGACTCGAACACCGGGGAGCTGTTTTTT. It encodes CASSEDSNTGELFF. V usage is TRBV9 and J usage is TRBJ2-2, with D hard to call. Germline V gives CDR1 SGDLS, CDR2 YYNGEE. V was shortened by 3 bases and J by 0 bases, with 6 bases between the two germline ends. The CDR3 consists of 14 residues.

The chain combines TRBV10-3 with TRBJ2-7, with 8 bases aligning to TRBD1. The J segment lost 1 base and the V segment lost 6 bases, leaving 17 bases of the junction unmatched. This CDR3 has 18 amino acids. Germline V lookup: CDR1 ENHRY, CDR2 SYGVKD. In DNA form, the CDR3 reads TGTGCCATCAGGAACGGACAGGGTGGCGTGGCGGGGTCCTACGAGCAGTACTTC. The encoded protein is CAIRNGQGGVAGSYEQYF.

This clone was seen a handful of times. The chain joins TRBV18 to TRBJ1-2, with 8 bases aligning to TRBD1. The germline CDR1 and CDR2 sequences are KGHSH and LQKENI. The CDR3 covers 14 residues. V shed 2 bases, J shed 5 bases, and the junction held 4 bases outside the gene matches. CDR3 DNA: TGTGCCAGCTCACCAGCAGGGGGCTTTTATGGCTACACCTTC. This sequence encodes CASSPAGGFYGYTF.

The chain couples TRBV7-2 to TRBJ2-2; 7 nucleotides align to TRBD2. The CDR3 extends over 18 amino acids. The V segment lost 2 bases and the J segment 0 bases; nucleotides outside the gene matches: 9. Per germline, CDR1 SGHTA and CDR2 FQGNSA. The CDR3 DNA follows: TGTGCCAGCAGCTTAAAGGGACTAACGTTCGCGAACACCGGGGAGCTGTTTTTT. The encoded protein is CASSLKGLTFANTGELFF.

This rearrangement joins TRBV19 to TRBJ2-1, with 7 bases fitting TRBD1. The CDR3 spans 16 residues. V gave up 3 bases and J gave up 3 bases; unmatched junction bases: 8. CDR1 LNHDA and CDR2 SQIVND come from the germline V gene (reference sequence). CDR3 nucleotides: TGTGCCAGTAGTATCCCCTTCTGGACAGGCTACAATGAGCAGTTCTTC. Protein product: CASSIPFWTGYNEQFF.

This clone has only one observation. The CDR3: CASSLRGGAGEQFF. The DNA for the CDR3 is TGTGCCAGCAGCTTGCGCGGGGGGGCTGGGGAGCAGTTCTTC. The chain uses TRBV5-4 and TRBJ2-1; 9 bases are a match to TRBD2. The CDR3 consists of 14 residues. J was trimmed by 10 bases and V by 1 base; bases with no gene match: 6. CDR1 SGHNT and CDR2 YYREEE come from the germline V gene (reference sequence).

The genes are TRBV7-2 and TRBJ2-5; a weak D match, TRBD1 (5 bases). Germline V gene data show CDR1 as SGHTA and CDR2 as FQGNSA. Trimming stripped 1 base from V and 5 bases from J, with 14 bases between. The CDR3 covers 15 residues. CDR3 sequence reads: CASSLGIQGWETQYF. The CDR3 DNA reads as TGTGCCAGCAGCTTAGGAATCCAGGGTTGGGAGACCCAGTACTTC.

The CDR3 bases are TGCGCCAGCAGCTTGCACGGAAAAGGGGATGAAAAACTGTTTTTT. This translates into CASSLHGKGDEKLFF. The chain carries TRBV5-1 and TRBJ1-4; tentative D call: TRBD1 (5 bases). The V end was cut by 1 base, the J end by 6 bases, with 13 bases between. The CDR3 covers 15 residues. Germline V CDR1 and CDR2: SGHRS, YFSETQ. The entire variable domain, with the rest obtained from reference TRBV5-1 and TRBJ1-4, is as follows: KAGVTQTPRYLIKTRGQQVTLSCSPISGHRSVSWYQQTPGQGLQFLFEYFSETQRNKGNFPGRFSGRQFSNSRSEMNVSTLELGDSALYLCASSLHGKGDEKLFFGSGTQLSVL.

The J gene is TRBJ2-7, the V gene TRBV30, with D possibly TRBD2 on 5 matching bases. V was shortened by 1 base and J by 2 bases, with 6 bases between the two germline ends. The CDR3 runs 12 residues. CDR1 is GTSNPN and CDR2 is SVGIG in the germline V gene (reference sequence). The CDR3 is CAWSGGTYEQYF. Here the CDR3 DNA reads TGTGCCTGGAGTGGAGGGACCTACGAGCAGTACTTC.

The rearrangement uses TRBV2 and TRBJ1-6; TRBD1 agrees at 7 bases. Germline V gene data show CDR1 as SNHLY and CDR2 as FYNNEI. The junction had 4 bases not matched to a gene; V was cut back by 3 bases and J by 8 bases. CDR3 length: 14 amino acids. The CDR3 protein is CASSDYRGDSPLHF. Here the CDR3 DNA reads TGTGCCAGCAGTGACTACAGGGGTGATTCACCCCTCCACTTT.

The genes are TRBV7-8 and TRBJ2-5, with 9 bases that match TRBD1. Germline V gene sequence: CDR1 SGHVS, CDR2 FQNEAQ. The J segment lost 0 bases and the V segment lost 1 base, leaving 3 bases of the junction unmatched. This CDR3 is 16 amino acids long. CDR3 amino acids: CASSLVGTGNQETQYF. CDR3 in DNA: TGTGCCAGCAGCTTAGTCGGGACAGGGAACCAAGAGACCCAGTACTTC.

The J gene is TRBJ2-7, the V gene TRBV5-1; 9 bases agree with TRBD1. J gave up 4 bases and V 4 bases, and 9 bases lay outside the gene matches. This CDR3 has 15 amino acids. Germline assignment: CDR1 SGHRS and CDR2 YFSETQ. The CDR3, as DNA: TGCGCCAGCAGCGGAGGGACAGGGTACGTTTACGAGCAGTACTTC. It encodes CASSGGTGYVYEQYF.

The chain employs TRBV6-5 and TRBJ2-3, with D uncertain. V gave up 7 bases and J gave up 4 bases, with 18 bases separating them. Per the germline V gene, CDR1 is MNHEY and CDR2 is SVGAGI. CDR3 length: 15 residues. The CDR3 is CASIKERTSADTQYF. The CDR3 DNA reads TGTGCCAGCATAAAGGAGCGTACCTCAGCAGATACGCAGTATTTT.

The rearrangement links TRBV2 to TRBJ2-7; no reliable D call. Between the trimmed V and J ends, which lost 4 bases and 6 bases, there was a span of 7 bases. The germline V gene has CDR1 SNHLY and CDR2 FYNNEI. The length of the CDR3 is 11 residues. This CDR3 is CASSGSSEQYF. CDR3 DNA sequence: TGTGCCAGCAGTGGGAGTTCCGAGCAGTACTTC.

Here the CDR3 reads CAISGTGGQETQYF. The CDR3, as DNA: TGTGCCATCAGTGGGACAGGGGGGCAAGAGACCCAGTACTTC. The J gene is TRBJ2-5, the V gene TRBV10-3; 10 bases are shared with TRBD1. CDR3 length: 14 amino acids. V dropped 4 bases and J dropped 2; count of bases not matched to a gene: 1. Germline lookup yields CDR1 ENHRY and CDR2 SYGVKD.

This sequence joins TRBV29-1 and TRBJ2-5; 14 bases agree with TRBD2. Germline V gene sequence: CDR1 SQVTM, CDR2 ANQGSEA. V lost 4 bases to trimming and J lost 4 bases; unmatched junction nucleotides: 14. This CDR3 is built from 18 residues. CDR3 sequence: CSVAGLAGGSDSGETQYF. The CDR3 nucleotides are TGCAGCGTTGCTGGACTAGCGGGAGGCAGTGACTCTGGAGAGACCCAGTACTTC.

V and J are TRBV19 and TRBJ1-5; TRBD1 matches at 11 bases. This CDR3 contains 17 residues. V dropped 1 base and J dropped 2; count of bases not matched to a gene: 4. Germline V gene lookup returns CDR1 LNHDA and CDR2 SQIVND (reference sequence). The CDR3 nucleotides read TGTGCCAGTAGTATAGGGACAGGGGGCTTTGGCAATCAGCCCCAGCATTTT. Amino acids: CASSIGTGGFGNQPQHF.

As DNA, the CDR3 is TGTGCCAGCAGCTTAGAGAGCGGGAGTTGGAATGAGCAGTTCTTC. Encoded protein: CASSLESGSWNEQFF. This chain joins TRBV7-9 and TRBJ2-1; TRBD2 aligns across 8 bases. Germline-derived CDR1 and CDR2 are SEHNR and FQNEAQ (reference sequence). The CDR3 has 15 residues. J lost 7 bases, V lost 1 base, and 6 bases had no gene match.

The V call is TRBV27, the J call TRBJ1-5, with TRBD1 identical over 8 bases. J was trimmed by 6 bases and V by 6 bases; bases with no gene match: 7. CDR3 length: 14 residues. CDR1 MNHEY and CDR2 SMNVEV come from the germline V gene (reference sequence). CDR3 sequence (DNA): TGTGCCAGCAGCAAGGACAGGGTGGGTCAGCCCCAGCATTTT. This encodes CASSKDRVGQPQHF.

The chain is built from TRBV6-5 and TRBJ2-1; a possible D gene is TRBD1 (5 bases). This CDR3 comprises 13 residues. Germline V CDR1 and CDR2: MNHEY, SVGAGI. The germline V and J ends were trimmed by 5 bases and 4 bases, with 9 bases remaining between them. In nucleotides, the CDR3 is TGTGCCAGCAGTAGAAGACAGTACAATGAGCAGTTCTTC. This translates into CASSRRQYNEQFF.

The CDR3 here is CASSEYPTGAQYF. The CDR3 nucleotides are TGTGCCAGCAGTGAATACCCCACAGGGGCCCAGTACTTC. This chain links TRBV6-1 with TRBJ2-5, with 7 bases matching TRBD1. V lost 2 bases to trimming and J lost 9 bases; unmatched junction nucleotides: 6. Germline CDR1 and CDR2: MNHNS and SASEGT. The CDR3 length is 13 residues.

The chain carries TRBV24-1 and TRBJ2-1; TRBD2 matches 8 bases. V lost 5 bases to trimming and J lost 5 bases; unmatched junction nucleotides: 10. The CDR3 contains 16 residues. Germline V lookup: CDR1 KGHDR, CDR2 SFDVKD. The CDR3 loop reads CATSALGREENNEQFF. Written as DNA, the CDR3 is TGTGCCACCAGTGCCCTTGGGCGGGAGGAAAACAATGAGCAGTTCTTC.

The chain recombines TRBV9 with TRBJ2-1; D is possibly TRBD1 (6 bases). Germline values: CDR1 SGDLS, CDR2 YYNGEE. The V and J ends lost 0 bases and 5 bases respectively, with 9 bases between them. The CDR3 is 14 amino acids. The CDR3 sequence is CASSVGAGDNEQFF. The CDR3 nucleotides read TGTGCCAGCAGCGTAGGGGCAGGGGACAATGAGCAGTTCTTC. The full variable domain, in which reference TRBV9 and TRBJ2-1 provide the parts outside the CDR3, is DSGVTQTPKHLITATGQRVTLRCSPRSGDLSVYWYQQSLDQGLQFLIQYYNGEERAKGNILERFSAQQFPDLHSELNLSSLELGDSALYFCASSVGAGDNEQFFGPGTRLTVL.

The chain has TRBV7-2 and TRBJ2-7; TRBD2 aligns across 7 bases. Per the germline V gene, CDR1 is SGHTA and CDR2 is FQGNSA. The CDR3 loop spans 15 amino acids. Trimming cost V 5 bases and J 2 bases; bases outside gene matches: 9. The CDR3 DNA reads TGTGCCAGCAGCCCAAGGGACTACGGGACCTACGAGCAGTACTTC. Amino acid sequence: CASSPRDYGTYEQYF.

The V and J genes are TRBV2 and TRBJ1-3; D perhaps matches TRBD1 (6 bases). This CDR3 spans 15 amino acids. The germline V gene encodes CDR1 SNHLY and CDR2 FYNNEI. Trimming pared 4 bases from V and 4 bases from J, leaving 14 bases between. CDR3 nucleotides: TGTGCCAGCAGTGCAACCAGGGGCGGAGGAAACACCATATATTTT. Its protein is CASSATRGGGNTIYF.

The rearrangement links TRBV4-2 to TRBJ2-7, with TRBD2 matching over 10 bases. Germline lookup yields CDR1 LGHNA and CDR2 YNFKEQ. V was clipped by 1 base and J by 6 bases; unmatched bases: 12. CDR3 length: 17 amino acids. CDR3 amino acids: CASSQGASGSPGVEQYF. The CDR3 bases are TGTGCCAGCAGCCAAGGTGCTAGCGGGAGCCCCGGGGTCGAGCAGTACTTC.

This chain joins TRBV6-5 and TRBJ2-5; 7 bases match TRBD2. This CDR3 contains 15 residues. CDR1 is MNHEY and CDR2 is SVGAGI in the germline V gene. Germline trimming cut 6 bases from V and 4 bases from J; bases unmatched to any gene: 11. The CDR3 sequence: CASRTMTGGGETQYF. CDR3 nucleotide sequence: TGTGCCAGCAGAACGATGACGGGGGGTGGAGAGACCCAGTACTTC.

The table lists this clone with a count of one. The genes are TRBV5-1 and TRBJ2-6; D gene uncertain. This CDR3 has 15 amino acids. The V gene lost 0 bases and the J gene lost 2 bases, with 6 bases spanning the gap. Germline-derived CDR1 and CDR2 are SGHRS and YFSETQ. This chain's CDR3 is CASSLDGTGANVLTF. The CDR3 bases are TGCGCCAGCAGCTTGGACGGTACTGGGGCCAACGTCCTGACTTTC.

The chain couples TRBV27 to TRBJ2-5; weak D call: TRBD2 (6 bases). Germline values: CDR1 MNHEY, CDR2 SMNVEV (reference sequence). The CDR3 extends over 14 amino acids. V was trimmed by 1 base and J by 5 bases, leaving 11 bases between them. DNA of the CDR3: TGTGCCAGCAGTTTATTAGGCGGGGCTGAGACCCAGTACTTC. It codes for CASSLLGGAETQYF.